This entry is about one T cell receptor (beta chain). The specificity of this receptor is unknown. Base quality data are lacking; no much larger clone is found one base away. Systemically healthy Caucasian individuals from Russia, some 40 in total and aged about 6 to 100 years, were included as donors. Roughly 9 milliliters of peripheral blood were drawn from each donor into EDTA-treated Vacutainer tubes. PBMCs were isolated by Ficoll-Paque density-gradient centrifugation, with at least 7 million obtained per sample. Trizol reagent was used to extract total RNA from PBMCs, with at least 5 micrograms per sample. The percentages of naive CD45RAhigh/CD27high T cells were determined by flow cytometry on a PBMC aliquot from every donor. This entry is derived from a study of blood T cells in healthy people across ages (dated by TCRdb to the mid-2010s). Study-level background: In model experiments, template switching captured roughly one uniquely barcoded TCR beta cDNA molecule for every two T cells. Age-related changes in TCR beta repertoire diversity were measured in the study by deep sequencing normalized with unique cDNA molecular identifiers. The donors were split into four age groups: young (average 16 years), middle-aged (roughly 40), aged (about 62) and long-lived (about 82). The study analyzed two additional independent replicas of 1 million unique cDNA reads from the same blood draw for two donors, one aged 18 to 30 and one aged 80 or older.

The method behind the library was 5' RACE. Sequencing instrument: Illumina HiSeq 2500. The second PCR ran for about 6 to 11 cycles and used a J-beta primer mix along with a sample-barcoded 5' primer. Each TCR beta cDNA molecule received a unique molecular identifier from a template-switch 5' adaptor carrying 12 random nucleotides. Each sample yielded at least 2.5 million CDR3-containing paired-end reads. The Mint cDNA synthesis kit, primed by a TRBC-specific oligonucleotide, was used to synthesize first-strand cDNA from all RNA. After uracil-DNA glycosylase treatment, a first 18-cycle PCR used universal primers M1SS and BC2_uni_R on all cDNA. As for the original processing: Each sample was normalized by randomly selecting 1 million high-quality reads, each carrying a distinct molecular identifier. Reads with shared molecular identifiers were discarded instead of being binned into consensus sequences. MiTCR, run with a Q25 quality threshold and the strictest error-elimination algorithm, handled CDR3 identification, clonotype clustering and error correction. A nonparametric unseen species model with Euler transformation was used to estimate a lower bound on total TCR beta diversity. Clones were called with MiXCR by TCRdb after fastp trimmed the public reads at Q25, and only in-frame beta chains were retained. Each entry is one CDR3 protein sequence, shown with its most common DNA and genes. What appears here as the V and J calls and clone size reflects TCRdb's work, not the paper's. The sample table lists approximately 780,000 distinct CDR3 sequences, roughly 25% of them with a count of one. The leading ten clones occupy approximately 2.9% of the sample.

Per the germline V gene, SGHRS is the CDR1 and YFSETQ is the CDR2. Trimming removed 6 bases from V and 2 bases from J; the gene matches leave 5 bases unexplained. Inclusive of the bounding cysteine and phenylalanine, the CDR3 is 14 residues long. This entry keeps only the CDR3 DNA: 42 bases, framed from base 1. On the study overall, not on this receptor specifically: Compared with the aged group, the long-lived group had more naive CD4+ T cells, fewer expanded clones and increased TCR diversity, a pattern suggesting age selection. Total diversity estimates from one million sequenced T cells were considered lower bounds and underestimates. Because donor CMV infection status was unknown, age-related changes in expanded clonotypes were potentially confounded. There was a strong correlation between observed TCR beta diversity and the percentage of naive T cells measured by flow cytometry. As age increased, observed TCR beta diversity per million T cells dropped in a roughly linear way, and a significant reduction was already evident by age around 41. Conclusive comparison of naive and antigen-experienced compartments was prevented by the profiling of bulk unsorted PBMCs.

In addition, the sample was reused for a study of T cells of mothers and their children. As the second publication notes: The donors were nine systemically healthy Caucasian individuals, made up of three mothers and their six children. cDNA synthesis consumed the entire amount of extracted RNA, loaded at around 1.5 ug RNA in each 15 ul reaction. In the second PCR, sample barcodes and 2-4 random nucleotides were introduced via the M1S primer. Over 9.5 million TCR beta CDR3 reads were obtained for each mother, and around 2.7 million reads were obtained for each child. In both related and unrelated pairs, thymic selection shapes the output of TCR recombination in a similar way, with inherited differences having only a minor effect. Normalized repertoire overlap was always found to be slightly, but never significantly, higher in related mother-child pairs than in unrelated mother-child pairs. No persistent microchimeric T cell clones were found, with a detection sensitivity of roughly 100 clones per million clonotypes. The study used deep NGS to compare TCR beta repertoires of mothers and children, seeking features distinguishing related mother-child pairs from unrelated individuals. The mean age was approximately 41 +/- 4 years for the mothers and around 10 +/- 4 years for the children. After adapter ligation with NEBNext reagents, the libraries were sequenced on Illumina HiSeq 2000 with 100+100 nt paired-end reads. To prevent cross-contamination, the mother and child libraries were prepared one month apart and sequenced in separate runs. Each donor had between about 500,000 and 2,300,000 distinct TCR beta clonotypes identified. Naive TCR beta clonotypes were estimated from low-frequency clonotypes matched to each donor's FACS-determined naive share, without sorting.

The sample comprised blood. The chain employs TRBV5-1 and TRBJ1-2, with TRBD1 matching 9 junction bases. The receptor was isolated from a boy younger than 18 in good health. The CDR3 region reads CASTSTGGNYGYTF. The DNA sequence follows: TGCGCCAGCACATCGACAGGGGGAAACTATGGCTACACCTTC.